This TCR beta chain was recovered during a study of T cells in Graves' hyperthyroidism and ophthalmopathy. Overall study context: Sampling of peripheral blood happened at initial diagnosis, prior to any treatment. The study, taken as a whole, reports: Clonotypes that were expanded in thyroid above 0.001 mostly appeared in blood too.

This clonotype was detected many times. What it binds is not known. Aged 18 to 65, the patients had hyperthyroidism that was newly diagnosed and had lasted under 2 months. A patient was excluded if there was uncontrolled infection, other autoimmune disease, pregnancy or lactation. This CDR3 region has 15 residues. The germline gives CDR1 MNHEY, CDR2 SVGAGI. The V end lost 2 bases, the J end lost 4 bases, and 14 bases lay between the germline ends. Amplification of TCR beta CDR3 regions used RNA as the template. The HTBI primer set drove a first-round RT-PCR of the TCR CDR3. TCRdb used MiXCR to reprocess the multiplex PCR reads, holding one entry per CDR3 protein. The sample carries about 180,000 distinct CDR3 sequences, over 15% recorded once.

The receptor was derived from a woman aged 45 to 65 with Graves' hyperthyroidism. The specimen sequenced was blood. The chain has TRBV6-5 and TRBJ1-1, with D maybe TRBD1 (6 bases). The CDR3 sequence: CASSYVSGGGTEAFF. The CDR3 region has the DNA TGTGCCAGCAGTTACGTTTCTGGGGGCGGCACTGAAGCTTTCTTT.